Listed below are T cell receptor beta chains from one sample, sequenced in a study of blood T cell repertoires in COVID-19. Profiled with immunoSEQ multiplex PCR; TCRdb holds only in-frame clones, not every one. Of some 50,000 clones detected, about 87% appear once; the ten largest clones hold approximately 2.1%. Material for sequencing was peripheral blood. These receptors came from an elderly woman with COVID-19, enrolled during active disease. CDR3s include the opening cysteine and the closing phenylalanine or tryptophan. A D gene is named only where the DNA matches it firmly. Not all rows give a size; the values are once, few, many and, for expanded clones, a class.

>.|13|TRBJ1-1|TRBV5-1|once
TGCGCCAGCAGCAAGCTCCGGGAGACTGAAGCTTTCTTT
CASSKLRETEAFF
>TRBD2|14|TRBJ2-3|TRBV27|.
TGTGCCAGCAGTCTGAGCGGGAGGACGGATACGCAGTATTTT
CASSLSGRTDTQYF
>TRBD1|17|TRBJ2-6|TRBV5-1|.
TGCGCCAGCAGCACCGGGACAGGGTCCTCTGGGGCCAACGTCCTGACTTTC
CASSTGTGSSGANVLTF
>.|12|TRBJ2-1|TRBV29-1|once
TGCAGCGTTGGCGGGTTCAACAATGAGCAGTTCTTC
CSVGGFNNEQFF
>TRBD1|18|TRBJ1-5|TRBV5-1|.
TGCGCCAGCAGCTTGGGGGTGACAGGGGGCGAATGGAGTCAGCCCCAGCATTTT
CASSLGVTGGEWSQPQHF
>.|14|TRBJ1-4|TRBV5-1|.
TGCGCCAGCACCCCGGGACAAGCAAATGAAAAACTGTTTTTT
CASTPGQANEKLFF
>TRBD1|17|TRBJ1-5|TRBV5-4|once
TGTGCCAGCAGCTTGTGGGGGGGCGGGACAGGGCCTCAGCCCCAGCATTTT
CASSLWGGGTGPQPQHF
>TRBD2|16|TRBJ2-1|TRBV24-1|.
TGTGCCACCAGTACCTACGGACTAGCGGGAAGCAATGAGCAGTTCTTC
CATSTYGLAGSNEQFF
>.|15|TRBJ1-5|TRBV19|.
TGTGCCAGTAGTATTCTGAGGCCTATCAATCAGCCCCAGCATTTT
CASSILRPINQPQHF
>TRBD2|16|TRBJ2-5|TRBV10-3|.
TGTGCCATCAGTGAGTCAGCTAGCGGGAGGGGAGAGACCCAGTACTTC
CAISESASGRGETQYF